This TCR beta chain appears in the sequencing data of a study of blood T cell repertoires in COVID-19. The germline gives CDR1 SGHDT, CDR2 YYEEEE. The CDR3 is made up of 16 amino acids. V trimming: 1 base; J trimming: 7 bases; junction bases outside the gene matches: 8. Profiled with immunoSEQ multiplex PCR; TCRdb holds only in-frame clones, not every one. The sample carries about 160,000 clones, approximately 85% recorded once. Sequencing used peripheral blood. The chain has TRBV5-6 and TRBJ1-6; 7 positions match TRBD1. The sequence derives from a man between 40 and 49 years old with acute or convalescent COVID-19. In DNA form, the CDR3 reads TGTGCCAGCAGCTTGTTACGACAGGGTTGGAATTCACCCCTCCACTTT. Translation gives CASSLLRQGWNSPLHF.